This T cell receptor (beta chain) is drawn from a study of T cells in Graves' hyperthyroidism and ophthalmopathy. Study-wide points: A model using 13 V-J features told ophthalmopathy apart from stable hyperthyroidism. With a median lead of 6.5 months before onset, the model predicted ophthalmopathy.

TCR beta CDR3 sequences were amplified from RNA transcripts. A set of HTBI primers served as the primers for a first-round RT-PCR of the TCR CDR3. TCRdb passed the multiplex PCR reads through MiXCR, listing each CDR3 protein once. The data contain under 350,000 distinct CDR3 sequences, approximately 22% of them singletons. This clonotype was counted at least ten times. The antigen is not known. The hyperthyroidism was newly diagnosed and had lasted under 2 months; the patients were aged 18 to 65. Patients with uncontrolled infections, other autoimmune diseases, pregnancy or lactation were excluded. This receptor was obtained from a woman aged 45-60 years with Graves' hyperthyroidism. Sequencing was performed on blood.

This chain's CDR3 is CATHPDGTGAYEQYF. DNA of the CDR3: TGCGCCACCCACCCTGACGGGACAGGCGCCTACGAGCAGTACTTC. V and J are TRBV10-2 and TRBJ2-7; 8 bases fit TRBD1. Per germline, CDR1 WSHSY and CDR2 SAAADI. CDR3 size: 15 residues. J lost 2 bases, V lost 10 bases, and 13 bases had no gene match.